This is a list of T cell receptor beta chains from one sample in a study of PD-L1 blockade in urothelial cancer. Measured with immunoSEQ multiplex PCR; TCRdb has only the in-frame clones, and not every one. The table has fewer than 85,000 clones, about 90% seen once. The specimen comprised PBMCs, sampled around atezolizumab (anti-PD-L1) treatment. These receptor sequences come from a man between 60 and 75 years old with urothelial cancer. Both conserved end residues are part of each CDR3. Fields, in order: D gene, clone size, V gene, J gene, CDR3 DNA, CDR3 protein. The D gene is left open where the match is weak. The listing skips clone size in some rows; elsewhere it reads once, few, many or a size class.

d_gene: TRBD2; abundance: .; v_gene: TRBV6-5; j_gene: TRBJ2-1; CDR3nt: TGTGCCAGCAGTTACGGACTAGCGGGGGGAGGGAATGAGCAGTTCTTC; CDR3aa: CASSYGLAGGGNEQFF
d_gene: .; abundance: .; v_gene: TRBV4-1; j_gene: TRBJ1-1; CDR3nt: TGCGCCAGCAGCCAAGGGCACAGCTTGAACACTGAAGCTTTCTTT; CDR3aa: CASSQGHSLNTEAFF
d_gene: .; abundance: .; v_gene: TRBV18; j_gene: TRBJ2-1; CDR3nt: TGTGCCAGCTCACCATTCGTAGAAAACAATGAGCAGTTCTTC; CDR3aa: CASSPFVENNEQFF
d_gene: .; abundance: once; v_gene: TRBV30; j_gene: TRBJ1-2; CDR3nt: TGTGCCTGGAGTTTGATTCTCAGGGAAGGCTACACCTTC; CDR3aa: CAWSLILREGYTF
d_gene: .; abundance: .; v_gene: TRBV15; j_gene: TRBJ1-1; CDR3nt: TGTGCCACCAGCAGAACAGGGACGCGGACTGAAGCTTTCTTT; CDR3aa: CATSRTGTRTEAFF
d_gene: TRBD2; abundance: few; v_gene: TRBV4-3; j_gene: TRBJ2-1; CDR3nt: TGCGCCAGCAGCCAAGGAACTGGCGGGAGAGGGAATGAGCAGTTCTTC; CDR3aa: CASSQGTGGRGNEQFF
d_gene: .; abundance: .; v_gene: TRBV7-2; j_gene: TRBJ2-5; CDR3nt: TGTGCCAGCAGCTTGTTTAGGAGGGAGACCCAGTACTTC; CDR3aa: CASSLFRRETQYF
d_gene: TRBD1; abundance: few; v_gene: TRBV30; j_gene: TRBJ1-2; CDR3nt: TGTGCCTGGAGGCCACAGGGGAGCTCATACATCTATGGCTACACCTTC; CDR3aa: CAWRPQGSSYIYGYTF
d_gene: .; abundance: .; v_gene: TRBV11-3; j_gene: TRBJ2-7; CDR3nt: TGTGCCAGCAGCGTTACTAGGTCCTACGAGCAGTACTTC; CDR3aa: CASSVTRSYEQYF
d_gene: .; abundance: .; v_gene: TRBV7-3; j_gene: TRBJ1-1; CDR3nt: TGTGCCAGCAGCCCGGGGCGGGGGGGTAAGGCTTTCTTT; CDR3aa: CASSPGRGGKAFF
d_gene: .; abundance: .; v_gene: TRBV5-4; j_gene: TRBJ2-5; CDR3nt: TGTGCCAGCAGCCCGGCGGGGCGCGCGGAGACCCAGTACTTC; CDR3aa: CASSPAGRAETQYF
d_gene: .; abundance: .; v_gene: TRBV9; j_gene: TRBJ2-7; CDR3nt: TGTGCCAGCAGCCCCTCCGGGAGCGGTGTTGTCTACGAGCAGTACTTC; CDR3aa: CASSPSGSGVVYEQYF
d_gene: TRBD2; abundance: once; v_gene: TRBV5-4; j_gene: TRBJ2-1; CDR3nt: TGTGCCAGCAGCTTACCGGGACTAGCGACCGGTGAGCAGTTCTTC; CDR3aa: CASSLPGLATGEQFF
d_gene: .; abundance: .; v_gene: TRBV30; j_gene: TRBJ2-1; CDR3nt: TGTGCCTGGACCCTCGAGGATGAGCAGTTCTTC; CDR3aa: CAWTLEDEQFF
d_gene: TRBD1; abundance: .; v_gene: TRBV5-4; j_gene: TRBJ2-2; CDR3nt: TGTGCCAGCAGCACAGGACAGGGGGCTGGCACCGGGGAGCTGTTTTTT; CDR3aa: CASSTGQGAGTGELFF
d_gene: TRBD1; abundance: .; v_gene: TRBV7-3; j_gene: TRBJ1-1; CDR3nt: TGTGCCAGCAGCGCCCGGACAGGGAACACTGAAGCTTTCTTT; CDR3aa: CASSARTGNTEAFF
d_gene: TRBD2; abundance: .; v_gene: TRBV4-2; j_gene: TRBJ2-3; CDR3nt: TGTGCCAGCAGCCAAGAAACAACTAGCGGTTTAGATACGCAGTATTTT; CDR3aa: CASSQETTSGLDTQYF
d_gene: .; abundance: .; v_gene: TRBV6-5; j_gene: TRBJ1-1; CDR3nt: TGTGCCAGCAGTCCCCTTATGAGGGACACTGAAGCTTTCTTT; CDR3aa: CASSPLMRDTEAFF
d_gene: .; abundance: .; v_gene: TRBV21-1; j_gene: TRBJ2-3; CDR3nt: TGTGCCAGCAGCACGGAGAACACAGATACGCAGTATTTT; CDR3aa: CASSTENTDTQYF
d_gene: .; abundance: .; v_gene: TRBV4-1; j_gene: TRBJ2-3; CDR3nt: TGCGCCAGCAGCCACGGGTCCCTAGCTGGTTCAGATACGCAGTATTTT; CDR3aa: CASSHGSLAGSDTQYF